The 13 T cell receptor beta chains listed next were all sequenced from one sample in a study of CD8 T cells in ankylosing spondylitis. MiXCR, applied by TCRdb to the 5' RACE reads, yields one record per CDR3 protein. Counted here are tens of thousands of distinct CDR3 sequences, 10% occurring once; the ten biggest clones make up about a sixth. Sequenced material: blood, either unsorted or a sorted T cell fraction (not recorded which). Receptors were obtained from a male donor with ankylosing spondylitis or in good health (not recorded which).

The table lists this clonotype with many counts. The V call is TRBV5-6, the J call TRBJ1-2, with no clear D. Trimming stripped 0 bases from V and 5 bases from J, with 11 bases between. CDR1 is SGHDT and CDR2 is YYEEEE in the germline V gene. CDR3 length: 14 amino acids. The CDR3 coding sequence is TGTGCCAGCAGCTTGGGGGCCAGAAATTATGGCTACACCTTC. This translates into CASSLGARNYGYTF. The whole variable domain, remainder taken from reference TRBV5-6 and TRBJ1-2, is DAGVTQSPTHLIKTRGQQVTLRCSPKSGHDTVSWYQQALGQGPQFIFQYYEEEERQRGNFPDRFSGHQFPNYSSELNVNALLLGDSALYLCASSLGARNYGYTFGSGTRLTVV.

The table lists this clonotype with many counts. The chain uses TRBV7-3 and TRBJ2-4, with D unresolved. The germline V gene has CDR1 SGHTA and CDR2 FQGTGA. The CDR3 length is 21 residues. V was trimmed by 1 base and J by 0 bases, leaving 25 bases between them. CDR3 sequence: CASSLSSVESSTALAKNIQYF. In DNA, the CDR3 is TGTGCCAGCAGCTTAAGCTCTGTTGAGTCCTCGACCGCGCTAGCCAAAAACATTCAGTACTTC.

This clonotype has ten or more counts. The V gene is TRBV29-1, the J gene TRBJ2-5; D may be TRBD2 (5 bases). Germline V gene data show CDR1 as SQVTM and CDR2 as ANQGSEA. This CDR3 is 13 amino acids long. V was trimmed by 5 bases and J by 5 bases, leaving 15 bases between them. The CDR3 DNA reads TGCAGCGTTAATAGTTGGCGAGGGGAGACCCAGTACTTC. Amino acid sequence: CSVNSWRGETQYF.

Many counts were recorded for this clonotype. The chain is built from TRBV6-5 and TRBJ1-5; 12 nucleotides align to TRBD1. The length of the CDR3 is 18 residues. CDR1 and CDR2 (germline): MNHEY, SVGAGI. J lost 6 bases, V lost 0 bases, and 9 bases had no gene match. CDR3 in amino acids: CASSYSRPGTGGGQPQHF. In DNA form, the CDR3 reads TGTGCCAGCAGTTACTCGAGACCCGGGACAGGGGGCGGTCAGCCCCAGCATTTT.

This clonotype appeared many times. The chain couples TRBV25-1 to TRBJ2-2; D perhaps matches TRBD2 (6 bases). The V gene lost 6 bases and the J gene lost 1 base, with 6 bases spanning the gap. Per the germline V gene, CDR1 is MGHDK and CDR2 is SYGVNS. The CDR3 extends over 13 amino acids. The CDR3 DNA sequence: TGTGCCAGCAGGGGACTGAACACCGGGGAGCTGTTTTTT. Its translation: CASRGLNTGELFF.

V is TRBV20-1 and J is TRBJ2-3; D gene unclear. V lost 2 bases to trimming and J lost 1 base, with 25 bases between them. The germline gives CDR1 DFQATT, CDR2 SNEGSKA (reference sequence). This CDR3 spans 19 amino acids. CDR3 nucleotide sequence: TGCAGTGCTAGACTCCGAGTAGCTCACCCTCCAGGTCGCACAGATACGCAGTATTTT. This gives the protein CSARLRVAHPPGRTDTQYF.

This clonotype occurred many times. Since a much larger clone is just one base distant, this may be a read error. The chain joins TRBV4-1 to TRBJ2-7, with 9 nucleotides matching TRBD2. The length of the CDR3 is 14 residues. After removal of 4 bases from V and 3 bases from J, the junction contained 4 bases not matched to a gene. Germline CDR1 reads MGHRA; CDR2 reads YSYEKL. CDR3 nucleotides: TGCGCCAGCAGCCTCGGGACTAGCAACTACGAGCAGTACTTC. It is translated as CASSLGTSNYEQYF.

The table lists this clonotype with many counts. The rearrangement joins TRBV9 to TRBJ2-7; a possible D gene is TRBD2 (5 bases). Germline CDR1 and CDR2: SGDLS and YYNGEE. The V end lost 0 bases, the J end lost 8 bases, and 18 bases lay between the germline ends. This CDR3 spans 15 amino acids. CDR3 nucleotide sequence: TGTGCCAGCAGCGTAGACGGACTCCCCCCTACGCAGCAGTACTTC. Translating gives CASSVDGLPPTQQYF.

In its sample, this clonotype was seen many times. The V and J genes are TRBV4-1 and TRBJ2-7; TRBD1 matches 8 bases. Germline CDR1 is MGHRA and CDR2 is YSYEKL. Trimming cost V 0 bases and J 11 bases; bases outside gene matches: 12. The CDR3 is 15 amino acids. The CDR3 is CASSQESWQGARKYF. CDR3 in DNA: TGCGCCAGCAGCCAAGAGTCGTGGCAGGGGGCTCGAAAGTACTTC.

This clonotype was seen ten or more times. This chain connects TRBV27 to TRBJ2-1; 10 positions match TRBD2. The CDR3 has 15 amino acids. Germline V lookup: CDR1 MNHEY, CDR2 SMNVEV (reference sequence). J gave up 12 bases and V 2 bases, and 10 bases lay outside the gene matches. Written as DNA, the CDR3 is TGTGCCAGCAGTTTACGGACTAGCGGCGAACATGGGCAGTTCTTC. Translating it yields CASSLRTSGEHGQFF.

This clonotype has a count of ten or more. The chain has TRBV2 and TRBJ1-1; 8 nucleotides align to TRBD1. Looked up from germline, CDR1 is SNHLY and CDR2 is FYNNEI. Unmatched junction bases numbered 6, after V lost 1 base and J lost 5 bases. This CDR3 contains 15 residues. This CDR3 is CASSEVQGAVTEAFF. The DNA for the CDR3 is TGTGCCAGCAGTGAAGTCCAGGGGGCGGTTACTGAAGCTTTCTTT.

This clonotype was counted at least ten times. This chain connects TRBV29-1 to TRBJ2-2, with TRBD1 matching 8 bases. Germline CDR1 is SQVTM and CDR2 is ANQGSEA. The J segment lost 0 bases and the V segment lost 6 bases, leaving 3 bases of the junction unmatched. This CDR3 spans 14 amino acids. The CDR3 reads CSVRDRSNTGELFF. The CDR3, as DNA: TGCAGCGTCCGGGACAGGTCGAACACCGGGGAGCTGTTTTTT.

This clonotype was detected ten times or more. V usage is TRBV29-1 and J usage is TRBJ2-3, with a weak D call TRBD2 (6 bases). The V and J ends lost 1 base and 1 base respectively, with 15 bases between them. Germline-derived CDR1 and CDR2 are SQVTM and ANQGSEA. This CDR3 contains 16 residues. The CDR3 sequence: CSVEAWSGEGTDTQYF. Here the CDR3 DNA reads TGCAGCGTTGAAGCATGGTCGGGAGAAGGCACAGATACGCAGTATTTT.